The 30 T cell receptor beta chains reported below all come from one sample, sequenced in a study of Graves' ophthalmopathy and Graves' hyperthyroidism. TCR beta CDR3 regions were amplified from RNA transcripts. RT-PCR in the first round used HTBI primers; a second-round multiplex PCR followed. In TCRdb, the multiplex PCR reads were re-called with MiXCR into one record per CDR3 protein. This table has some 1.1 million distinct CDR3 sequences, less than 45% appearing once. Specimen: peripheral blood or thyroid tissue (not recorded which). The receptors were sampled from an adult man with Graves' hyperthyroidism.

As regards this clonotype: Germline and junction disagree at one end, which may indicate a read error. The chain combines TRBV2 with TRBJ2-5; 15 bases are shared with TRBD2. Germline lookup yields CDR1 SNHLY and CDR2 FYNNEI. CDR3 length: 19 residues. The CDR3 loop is CASSTGTSGRTGTQEAQYF. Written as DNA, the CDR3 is TGTGCCAGCAGTACCGGGACTAGCGGGAGGACCGGAACACAAGAGGCCCAGTACTTC.

The CDR3 region is CASRTNPGRRLNTGELFF. CDR3 coding DNA: TGTGCCAGCAGAACAAATCCGGGGCGGAGACTAAACACCGGGGAGCTGTTTTTT. This chain joins TRBV7-9 and TRBJ2-2; D could derive from TRBD1 or TRBD2 (5 bases each). From germline, CDR1 is SEHNR and CDR2 FQNEAQ (reference sequence). Trimming removed 6 bases from V and 2 bases from J, with 22 bases in between. The CDR3 contains 18 residues.

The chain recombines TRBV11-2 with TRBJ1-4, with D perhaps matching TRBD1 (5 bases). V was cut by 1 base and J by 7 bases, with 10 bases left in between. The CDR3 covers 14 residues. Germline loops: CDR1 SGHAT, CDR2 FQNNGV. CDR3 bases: TGTGCCAGCAGCTTAGTAGGGACGTCTGAAAAACTGTTTTTT. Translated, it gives CASSLVGTSEKLFF.

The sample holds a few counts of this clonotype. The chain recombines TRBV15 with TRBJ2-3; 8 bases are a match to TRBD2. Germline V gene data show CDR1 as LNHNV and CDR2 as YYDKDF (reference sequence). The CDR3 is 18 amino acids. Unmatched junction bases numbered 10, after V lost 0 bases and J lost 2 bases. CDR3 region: CATSREASGGRFTDTQYF. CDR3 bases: TGTGCCACCAGCAGAGAGGCGAGTGGCGGGAGGTTCACAGATACGCAGTATTTT.

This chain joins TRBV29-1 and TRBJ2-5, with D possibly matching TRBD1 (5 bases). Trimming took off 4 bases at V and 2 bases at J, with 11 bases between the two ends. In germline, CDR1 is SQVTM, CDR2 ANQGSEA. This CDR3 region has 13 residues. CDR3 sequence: CSVVTREQETQYF. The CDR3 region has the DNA TGCAGCGTTGTAACCAGGGAACAAGAGACCCAGTACTTC.

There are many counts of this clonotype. This chain's CDR3 is CSVAETALPLNYGYTF. The CDR3 bases are TGCAGCGTTGCTGAGACAGCCCTTCCACTTAACTATGGCTACACCTTC. This sequence joins TRBV29-1 and TRBJ1-2; a weak D match, TRBD1 (5 bases). The CDR3 consists of 16 residues. V was trimmed by 4 bases and J by 1 base, leaving 19 bases between them. CDR1 is SQVTM and CDR2 is ANQGSEA in the germline V gene.

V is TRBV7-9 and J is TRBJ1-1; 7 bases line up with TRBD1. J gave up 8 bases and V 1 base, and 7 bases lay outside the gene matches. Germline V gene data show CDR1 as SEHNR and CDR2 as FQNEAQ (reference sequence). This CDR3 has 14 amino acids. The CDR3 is CASSLGQGDMEAFF. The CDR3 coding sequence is TGTGCCAGCAGCTTAGGACAGGGAGACATGGAAGCTTTCTTT.

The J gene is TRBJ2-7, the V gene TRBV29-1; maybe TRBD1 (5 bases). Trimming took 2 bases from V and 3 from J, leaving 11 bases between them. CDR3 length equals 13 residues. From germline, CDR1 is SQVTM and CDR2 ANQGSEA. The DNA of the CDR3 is TGCAGCGTTGAAATTGGACACAGCTACGAGCAGTACTTC. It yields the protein CSVEIGHSYEQYF.

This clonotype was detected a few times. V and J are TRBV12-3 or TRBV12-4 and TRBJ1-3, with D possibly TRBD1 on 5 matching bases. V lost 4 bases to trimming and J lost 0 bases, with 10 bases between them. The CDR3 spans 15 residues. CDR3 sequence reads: CASSYVGGSGNTIYF. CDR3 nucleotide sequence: TGTGCCAGCAGTTACGTCGGGGGCTCTGGAAACACCATATATTTT.

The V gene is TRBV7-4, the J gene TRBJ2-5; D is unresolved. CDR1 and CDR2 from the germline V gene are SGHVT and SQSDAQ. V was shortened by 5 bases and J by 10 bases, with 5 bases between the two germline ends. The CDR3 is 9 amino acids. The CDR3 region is CASSQSQYF. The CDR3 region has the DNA TGTGCCAGCAGCCAGAGCCAGTACTTC. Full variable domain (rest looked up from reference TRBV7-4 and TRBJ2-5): GAGVSQSPRYKVAKRGRDVALRCDSISGHVTLYWYRQTLGQGSEVLTYSQSDAQRDKSGRPSGRFSAERPERSVSTLKIQRTEQGDSAVYLCASSQSQYFGPGTRLLVL.

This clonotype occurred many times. The CDR3 reads CASSIGPRDGYTF. The CDR3 coding sequence is TGTGCCAGTAGTATTGGTCCGCGGGATGGCTACACCTTC. This chain links TRBV19 with TRBJ1-2; D uncertain. Trimming stripped 3 bases from V and 6 bases from J, with 11 bases between. The CDR3 is 13 amino acids. Germline CDR1 LNHDA, CDR2 SQIVND (reference sequence).

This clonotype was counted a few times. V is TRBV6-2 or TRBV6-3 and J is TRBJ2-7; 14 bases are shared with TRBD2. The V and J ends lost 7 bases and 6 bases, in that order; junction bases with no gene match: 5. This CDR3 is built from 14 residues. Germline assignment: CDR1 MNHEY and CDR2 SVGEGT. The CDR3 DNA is TGTGCCAGCAAGCCGGGACTAGCGGGAGTCGAGCAGTACTTC. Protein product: CASKPGLAGVEQYF.

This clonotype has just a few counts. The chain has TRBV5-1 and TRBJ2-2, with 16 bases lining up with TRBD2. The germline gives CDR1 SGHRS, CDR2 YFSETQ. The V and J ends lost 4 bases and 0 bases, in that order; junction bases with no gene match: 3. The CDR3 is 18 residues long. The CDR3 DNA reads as TGCGCCAGCAGCCCGGGACTAGCGGGGGGGTCGAACACCGGGGAGCTGTTTTTT. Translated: CASSPGLAGGSNTGELFF. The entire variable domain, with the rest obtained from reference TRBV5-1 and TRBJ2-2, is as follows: KAGVTQTPRYLIKTRGQQVTLSCSPISGHRSVSWYQQTPGQGLQFLFEYFSETQRNKGNFPGRFSGRQFSNSRSEMNVSTLELGDSALYLCASSPGLAGGSNTGELFFGEGSRLTVL.

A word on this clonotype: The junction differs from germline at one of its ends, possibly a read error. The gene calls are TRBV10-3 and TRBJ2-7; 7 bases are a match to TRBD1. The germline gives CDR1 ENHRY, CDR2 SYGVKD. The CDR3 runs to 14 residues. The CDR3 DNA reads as TGTGCCAGCAGTTCACGAGGGGGCTCATACGAGCAGTACTTC. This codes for CASSSRGGSYEQYF.

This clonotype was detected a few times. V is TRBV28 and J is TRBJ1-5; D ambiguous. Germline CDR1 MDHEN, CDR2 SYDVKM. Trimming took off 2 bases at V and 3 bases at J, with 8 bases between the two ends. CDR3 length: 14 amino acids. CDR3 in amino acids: CASSLNLNNQPQHF. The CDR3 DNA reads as TGTGCCAGCAGTTTAAACCTGAACAATCAGCCCCAGCATTTT.

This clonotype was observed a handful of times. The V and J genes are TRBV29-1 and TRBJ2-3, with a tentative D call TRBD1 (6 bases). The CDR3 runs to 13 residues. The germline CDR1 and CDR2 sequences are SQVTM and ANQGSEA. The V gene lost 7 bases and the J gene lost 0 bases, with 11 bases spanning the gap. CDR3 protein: CSGGQPSTDTQYF. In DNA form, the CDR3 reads TGCAGCGGGGGACAACCTAGCACAGATACGCAGTATTTT.

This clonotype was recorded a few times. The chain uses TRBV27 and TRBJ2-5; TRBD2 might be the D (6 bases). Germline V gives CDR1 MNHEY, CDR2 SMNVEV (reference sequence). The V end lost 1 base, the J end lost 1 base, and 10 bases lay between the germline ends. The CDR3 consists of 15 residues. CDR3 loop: CASSLFAGSQETQYF. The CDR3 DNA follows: TGTGCCAGCAGTTTATTTGCCGGGAGCCAAGAGACCCAGTACTTC.

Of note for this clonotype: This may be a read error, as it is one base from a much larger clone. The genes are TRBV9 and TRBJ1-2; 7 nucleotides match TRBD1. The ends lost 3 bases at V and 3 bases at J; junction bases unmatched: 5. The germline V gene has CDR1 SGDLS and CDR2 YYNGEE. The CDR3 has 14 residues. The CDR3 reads CASSARGTDYGYTF. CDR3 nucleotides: TGTGCCAGCAGCGCCAGGGGGACAGACTATGGCTACACCTTC.

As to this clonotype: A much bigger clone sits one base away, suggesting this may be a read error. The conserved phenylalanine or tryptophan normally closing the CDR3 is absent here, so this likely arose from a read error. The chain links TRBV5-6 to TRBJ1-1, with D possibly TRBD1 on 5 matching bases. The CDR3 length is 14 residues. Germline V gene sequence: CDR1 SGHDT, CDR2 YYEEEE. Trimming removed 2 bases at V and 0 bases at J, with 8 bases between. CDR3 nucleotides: TGTGCCAGCAGCTTCCCAGGGATGAACACTGAAGCTTTCCTT. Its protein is CASSFPGMNTEAFL.

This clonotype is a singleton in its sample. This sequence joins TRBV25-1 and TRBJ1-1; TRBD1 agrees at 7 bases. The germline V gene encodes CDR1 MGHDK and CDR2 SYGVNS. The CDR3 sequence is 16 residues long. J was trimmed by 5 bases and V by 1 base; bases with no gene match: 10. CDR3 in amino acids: CASSEFIRGARTEAFF. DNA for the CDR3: TGTGCCAGCAGTGAATTTATCAGGGGGGCGCGGACTGAAGCTTTCTTT. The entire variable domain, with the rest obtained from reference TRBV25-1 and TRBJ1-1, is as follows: EADIYQTPRYLVIGTGKKITLECSQTMGHDKMYWYQQDPGMELHLIHYSYGVNSTEKGDLSSESTVSRIRTEHFPLTLESARPSHTSQYLCASSEFIRGARTEAFFGQGTRLTVV.

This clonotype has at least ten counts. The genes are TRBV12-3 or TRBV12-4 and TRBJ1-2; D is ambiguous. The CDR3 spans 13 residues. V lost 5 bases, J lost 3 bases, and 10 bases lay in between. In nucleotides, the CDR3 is TGTGCCAGCAGTAACCAAGACTACTATGGCTACACCTTC. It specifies CASSNQDYYGYTF.

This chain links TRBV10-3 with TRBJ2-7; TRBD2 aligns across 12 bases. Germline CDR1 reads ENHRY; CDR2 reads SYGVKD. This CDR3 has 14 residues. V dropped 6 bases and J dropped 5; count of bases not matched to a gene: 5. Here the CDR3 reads CAIRLTSGRDEQYF. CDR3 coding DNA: TGTGCCATCAGACTGACTAGCGGGAGAGACGAGCAGTACTTC.

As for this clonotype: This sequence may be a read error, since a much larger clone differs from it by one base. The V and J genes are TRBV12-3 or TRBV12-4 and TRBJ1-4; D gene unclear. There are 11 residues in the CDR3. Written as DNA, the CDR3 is TGTACCAGCACCCCCAATGAAAAACTGTTTTTT. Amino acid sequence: CTSTPNEKLFF.

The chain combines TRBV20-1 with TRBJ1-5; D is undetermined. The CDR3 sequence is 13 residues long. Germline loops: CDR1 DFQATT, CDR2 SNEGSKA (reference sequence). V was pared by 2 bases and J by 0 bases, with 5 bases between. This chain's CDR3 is CSARPSSNQPQHF. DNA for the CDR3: TGCAGTGCTAGACCCAGTAGCAATCAGCCCCAGCATTTT.

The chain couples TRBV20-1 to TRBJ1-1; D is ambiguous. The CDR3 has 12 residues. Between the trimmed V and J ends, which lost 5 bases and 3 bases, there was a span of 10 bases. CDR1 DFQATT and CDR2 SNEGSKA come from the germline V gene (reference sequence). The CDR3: CSAYTRDTEAFF. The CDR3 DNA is TGCAGTGCTTATACCCGGGACACTGAAGCTTTCTTT.

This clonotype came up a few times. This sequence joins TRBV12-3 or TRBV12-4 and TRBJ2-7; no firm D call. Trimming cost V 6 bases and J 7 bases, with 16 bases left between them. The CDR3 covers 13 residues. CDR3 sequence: CASSLSLLREQYF. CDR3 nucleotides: TGTGCCAGCAGCCTTTCCCTCCTGCGAGAGCAGTACTTC.

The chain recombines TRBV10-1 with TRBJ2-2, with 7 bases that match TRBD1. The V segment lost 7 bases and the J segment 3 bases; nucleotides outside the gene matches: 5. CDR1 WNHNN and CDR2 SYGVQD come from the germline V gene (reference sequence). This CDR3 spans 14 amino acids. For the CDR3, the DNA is TGCGCCAGCAACCGACAGGGTCACACCGGGGAGCTGTTTTTT. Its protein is CASNRQGHTGELFF.

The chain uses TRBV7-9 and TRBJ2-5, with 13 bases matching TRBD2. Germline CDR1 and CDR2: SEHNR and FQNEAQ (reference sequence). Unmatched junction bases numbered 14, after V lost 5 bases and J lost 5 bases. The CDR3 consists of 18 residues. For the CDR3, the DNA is TGTGCCAGCAGCCCTGGACTAGCGGGGGCCCCCCTGCGGGAGACCCAGTACTTC. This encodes CASSPGLAGAPLRETQYF.

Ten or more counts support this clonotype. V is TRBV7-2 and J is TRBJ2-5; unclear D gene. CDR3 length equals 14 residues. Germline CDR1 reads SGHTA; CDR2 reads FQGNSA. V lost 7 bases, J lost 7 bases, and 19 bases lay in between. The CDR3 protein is CASIPGDGPRTQYF. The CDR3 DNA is TGTGCCAGCATCCCCGGCGACGGCCCAAGGACCCAGTACTTC.

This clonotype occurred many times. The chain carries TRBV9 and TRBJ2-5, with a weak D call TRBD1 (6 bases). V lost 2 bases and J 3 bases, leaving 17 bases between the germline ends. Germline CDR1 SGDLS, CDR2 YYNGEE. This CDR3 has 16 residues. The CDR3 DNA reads TGTGCCAGCAGCGTTAGGGACACTACTAGGAAAGAGACCCAGTACTTC. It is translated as CASSVRDTTRKETQYF.